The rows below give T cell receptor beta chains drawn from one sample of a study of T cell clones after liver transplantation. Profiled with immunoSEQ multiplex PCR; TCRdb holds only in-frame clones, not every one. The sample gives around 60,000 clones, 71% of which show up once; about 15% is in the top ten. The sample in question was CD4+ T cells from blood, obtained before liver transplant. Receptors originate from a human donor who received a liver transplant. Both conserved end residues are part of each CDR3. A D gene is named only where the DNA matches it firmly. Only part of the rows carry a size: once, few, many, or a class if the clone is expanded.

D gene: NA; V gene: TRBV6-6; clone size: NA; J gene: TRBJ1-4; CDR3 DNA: TGTGCCAGCATCTCTAGGGGGGGGGCTGGTGAAAAACTGTTTTTT; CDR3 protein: CASISRGGAGEKLFF
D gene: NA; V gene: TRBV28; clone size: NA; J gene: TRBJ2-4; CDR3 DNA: TGTGCCAGCAGTCCCTCCCGGCGGGGGCACGCCAAAAACATTCAGTACTTC; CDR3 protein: CASSPSRRGHAKNIQYF
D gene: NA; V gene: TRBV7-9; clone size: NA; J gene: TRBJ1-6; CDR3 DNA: TGTGCCAGCAGCCCGGGACTCCGAAATTCACCCCTCCACTTT; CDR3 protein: CASSPGLRNSPLHF
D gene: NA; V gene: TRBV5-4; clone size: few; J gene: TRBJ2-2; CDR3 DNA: TGTGCCAGCAGCTCCCCCAGTGAGGCCGGGGAGCTGTTTTTT; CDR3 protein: CASSSPSEAGELFF
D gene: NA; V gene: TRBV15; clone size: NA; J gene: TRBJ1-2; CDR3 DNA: TGTGCCACCCATACAGGCTATGGCTACACCTTC; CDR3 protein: CATHTGYGYTF
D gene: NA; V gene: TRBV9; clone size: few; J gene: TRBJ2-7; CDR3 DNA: TGTGCCAGCAGCGTTTCCGACAGTCTCAACTCCTACGAGCAGTACTTC; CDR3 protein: CASSVSDSLNSYEQYF
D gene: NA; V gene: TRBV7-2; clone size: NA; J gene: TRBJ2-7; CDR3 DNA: TGTGCCAGCAGCGCCGACTCGAGCTCCTACGAGCAGTACTTC; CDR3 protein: CASSADSSSYEQYF
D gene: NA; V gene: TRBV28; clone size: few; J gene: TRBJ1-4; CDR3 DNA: TGTGCCAGCAGTCCGCACCCCCGCACTTCAACTAATGAAAAACTGTTTTTT; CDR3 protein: CASSPHPRTSTNEKLFF
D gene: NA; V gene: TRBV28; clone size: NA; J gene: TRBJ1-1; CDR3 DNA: TGTGCCAGCAGTTTAGATAGCACTGAAGCTTTCTTT; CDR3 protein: CASSLDSTEAFF
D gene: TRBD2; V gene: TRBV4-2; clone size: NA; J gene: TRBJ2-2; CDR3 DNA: TGTGCCAGCAGCCAAGATTATAGCGGGGGCACCGGGGAGCTGTTTTTT; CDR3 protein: CASSQDYSGGTGELFF
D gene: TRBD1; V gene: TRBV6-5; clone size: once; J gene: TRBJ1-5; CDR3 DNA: TGTGCCAGCAGTTACGGACAGGGGAGACAGCCCCAGCATTTT; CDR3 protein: CASSYGQGRQPQHF
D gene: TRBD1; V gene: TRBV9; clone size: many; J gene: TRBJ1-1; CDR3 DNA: TGTGCCAGCAGCCCCGGACAGGGGGCAGCTTTCTTT; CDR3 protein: CASSPGQGAAFF
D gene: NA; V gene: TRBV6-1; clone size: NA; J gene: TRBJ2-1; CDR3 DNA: TGTGCCAGCAGTTGGGCCCCCACCTACAATGAGCAGTTCTTC; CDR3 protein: CASSWAPTYNEQFF
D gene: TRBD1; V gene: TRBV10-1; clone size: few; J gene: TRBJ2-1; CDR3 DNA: TGCGCCAGCAGTCCCGGGACAGGAGTCAATGAGCAGTTCTTC; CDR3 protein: CASSPGTGVNEQFF
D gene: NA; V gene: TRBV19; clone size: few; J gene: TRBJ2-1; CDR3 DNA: TGTGCCAGTAGTGGGGTGGAGGGGATGGATGAGCAGTTCTTC; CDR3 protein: CASSGVEGMDEQFF
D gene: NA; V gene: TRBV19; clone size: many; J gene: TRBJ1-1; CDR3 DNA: TGTGCCAGTAGTAATTCCGCAGGCTGGATGAACACTGAAGCTTTCTTT; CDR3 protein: CASSNSAGWMNTEAFF
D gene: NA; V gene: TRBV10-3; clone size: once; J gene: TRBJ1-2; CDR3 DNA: TGTGCCATCAGTGACTCTGTTCCTTCCCACTATGGCTACACCTTC; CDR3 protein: CAISDSVPSHYGYTF
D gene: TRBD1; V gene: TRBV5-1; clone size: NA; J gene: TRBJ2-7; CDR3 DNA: TGCGCCAGCAGCTGGGACAGTCTCTACGAGCAGTACTTC; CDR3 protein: CASSWDSLYEQYF
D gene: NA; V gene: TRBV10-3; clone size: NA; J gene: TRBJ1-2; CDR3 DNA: TGTGCCATCAGTGAGTCGACTCGAGGCAGCTATTATGACTACACCTTC; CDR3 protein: CAISESTRGSYYDYTF
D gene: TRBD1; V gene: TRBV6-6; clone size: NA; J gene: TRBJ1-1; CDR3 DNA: TGTGCCAGCGACCAGGGGGCGGCTGAAGCTTTCTTT; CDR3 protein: CASDQGAAEAFF
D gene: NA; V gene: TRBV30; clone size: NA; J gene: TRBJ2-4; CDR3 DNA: TGTGCCTGGAGCCCCCGGGGGGCCAAAAACATTCAGTACTTC; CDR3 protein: CAWSPRGAKNIQYF
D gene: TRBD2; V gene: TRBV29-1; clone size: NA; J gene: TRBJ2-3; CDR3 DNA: TGCAGCGTACGACCGGGACTAGCTTCAGATACGCAGTATTTT; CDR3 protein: CSVRPGLASDTQYF
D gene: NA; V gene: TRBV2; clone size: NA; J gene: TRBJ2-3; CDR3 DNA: TGTGCCAGCAGTGAAGACAGGACCACAGATACGCAGTATTTT; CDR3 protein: CASSEDRTTDTQYF
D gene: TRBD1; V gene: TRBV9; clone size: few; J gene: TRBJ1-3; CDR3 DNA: TGTGCCAGCAGCCCACAGGGGGCCTACTCTGGAAACACCATATATTTT; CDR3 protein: CASSPQGAYSGNTIYF
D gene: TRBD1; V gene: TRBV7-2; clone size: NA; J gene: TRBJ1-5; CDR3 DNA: TGTGCCAGCAGCTCCGACAGGGTTTCACAGCCCCAGCATTTT; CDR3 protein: CASSSDRVSQPQHF
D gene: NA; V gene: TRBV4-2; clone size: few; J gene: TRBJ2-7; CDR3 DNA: TGTGCCAGCAGCCAAAATCCGGCGGGGCGACAGCGCTACGAGCAGTACTTC; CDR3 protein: CASSQNPAGRQRYEQYF
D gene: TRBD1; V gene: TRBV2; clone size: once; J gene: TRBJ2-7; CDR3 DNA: TGTGCCAGCAGTTCCGGGACAGGCTCCTACGAGCAGTACTTC; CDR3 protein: CASSSGTGSYEQYF
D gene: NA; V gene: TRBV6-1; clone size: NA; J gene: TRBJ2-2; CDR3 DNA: TGTGCCAGCAGACCCATCGACAGGGGGGAGCTGTTTTTT; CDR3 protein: CASRPIDRGELFF